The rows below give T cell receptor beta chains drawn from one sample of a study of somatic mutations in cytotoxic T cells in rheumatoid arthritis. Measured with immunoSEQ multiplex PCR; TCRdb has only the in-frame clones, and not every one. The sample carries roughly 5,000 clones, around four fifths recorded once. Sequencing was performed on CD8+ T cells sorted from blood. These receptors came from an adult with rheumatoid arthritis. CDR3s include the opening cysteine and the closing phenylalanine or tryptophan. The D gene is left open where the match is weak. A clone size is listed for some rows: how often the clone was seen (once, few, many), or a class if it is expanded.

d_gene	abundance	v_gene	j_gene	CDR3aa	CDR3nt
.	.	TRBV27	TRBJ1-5	CASSLLGGRNQPQHF	TGTGCCAGCAGTTTATTGGGAGGACGCAATCAGCCCCAGCATTTT
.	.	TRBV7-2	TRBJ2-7	CASSLADPLGIFFSYEQYF	TGTGCCAGCAGCTTAGCGGACCCCCTGGGGATTTTTTTCTCCTACGAGCAGTACTTC
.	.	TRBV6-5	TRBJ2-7	CASSYSVGMLYEQYF	TGTGCCAGCAGTTACTCTGTGGGAATGTTGTACGAGCAGTACTTC
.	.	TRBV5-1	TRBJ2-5	CASSLGLPPLPYQETQYF	TGCGCCAGCAGCCTGGGACTGCCCCCTCTACCGTACCAAGAGACCCAGTACTTC
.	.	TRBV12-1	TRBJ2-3	CASSFAGAKLAGGLTDTQYF	TGTGCCAGCAGCTTTGCCGGGGCCAAACTAGCGGGGGGGCTTACAGATACGCAGTATTTT
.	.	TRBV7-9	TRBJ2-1	CASSFNIEQFF	TGTGCCAGCAGCTTCAATATTGAGCAGTTCTTC
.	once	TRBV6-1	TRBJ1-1	CASSEVRGNTEAFF	TGTGCCAGCAGTGAAGTTCGCGGGAACACTGAAGCTTTCTTT
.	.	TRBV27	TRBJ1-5	CASREGEGNQPQHF	TGTGCCAGCCGGGAGGGAGAAGGCAATCAGCCCCAGCATTTT
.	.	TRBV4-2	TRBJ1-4	CASSQGAGVSVEEKLFF	TGTGCCAGCAGCCAAGGGGCCGGGGTGTCCGTCGAAGAAAAACTGTTTTTT
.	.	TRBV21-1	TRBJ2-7	CASNPSGTVNYEQYF	TGTGCCAGCAACCCTTCCGGGACGGTAAACTACGAGCAGTACTTC
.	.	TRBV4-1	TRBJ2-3	CASSQDYTVADTQYF	TGCGCCAGCAGCCAAGATTATACGGTTGCAGATACGCAGTATTTT
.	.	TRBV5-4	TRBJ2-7	CASREGLLTYEQYF	TGTGCCAGCAGGGAGGGACTCCTAACCTACGAGCAGTACTTC
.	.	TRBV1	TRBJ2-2	CTSSQDWRIVYTGELFF	TGCACCAGCAGCCAAGATTGGCGGATAGTCTACACCGGGGAGCTGTTTTTT
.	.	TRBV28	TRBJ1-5	CASSLRGLNQPQHF	TGTGCCAGCAGTTTGAGGGGACTCAATCAGCCCCAGCATTTT
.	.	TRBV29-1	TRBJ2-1	CSVEEYLPEQFF	TGCAGCGTTGAAGAGTACCTCCCCGAGCAGTTCTTC
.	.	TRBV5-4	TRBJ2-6	CASSATGAPLGANVLTF	TGTGCCAGCAGCGCCACAGGAGCACCTTTGGGGGCCAACGTCCTGACTTTC
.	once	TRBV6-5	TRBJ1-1	CASMTGSNTEAFF	TGTGCCAGCATGACCGGGAGTAACACTGAAGCTTTCTTT
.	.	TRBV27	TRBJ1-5	CASSWISNQPQHF	TGTGCCAGCAGTTGGATTAGCAATCAGCCCCAGCATTTT
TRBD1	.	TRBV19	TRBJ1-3	CASAAGTGGDPTSGNTIYF	TGTGCCAGTGCCGCAGGGACAGGGGGCGACCCCACCTCTGGAAACACCATATATTTT
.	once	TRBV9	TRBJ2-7	CASSEGREQYF	TGTGCCAGCAGCGAAGGGAGAGAGCAGTACTTC
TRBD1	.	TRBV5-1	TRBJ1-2	CASSPRTGTGFDYGYTF	TGCGCCAGCAGCCCACGGACAGGGACGGGATTTGACTATGGCTACACCTTC
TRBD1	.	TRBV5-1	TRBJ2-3	CASSETGGTDTQYF	TGCGCCAGCAGCGAGACAGGGGGCACAGATACGCAGTATTTT
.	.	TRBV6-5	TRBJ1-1	CASSYGVTSNTEAFF	TGTGCCAGCAGTTACGGGGTCACATCGAACACTGAAGCTTTCTTT
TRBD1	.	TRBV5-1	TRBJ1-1	CASSPIDRDYTEAFF	TGCGCCAGCAGCCCTATCGACAGGGATTACACTGAAGCTTTCTTT
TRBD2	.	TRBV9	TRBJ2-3	CASSLLAGGTDTQYF	TGTGCCAGCAGCCTACTAGCGGGGGGCACAGATACGCAGTATTTT
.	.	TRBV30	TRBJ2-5	CASKGETQYF	TGTGCCTCAAAGGGTGAGACCCAGTACTTC
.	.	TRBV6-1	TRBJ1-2	CASSASWTANYGYTF	TGTGCCAGCAGCGCCAGCTGGACAGCTAACTATGGCTACACCTTC
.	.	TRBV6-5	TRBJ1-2	CASSEDSGYGYTF	TGTGCCAGCAGCGAGGACAGCGGCTATGGCTACACCTTC
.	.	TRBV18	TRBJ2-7	CASEMGFSSSYEQYF	TGTGCCAGCGAAATGGGTTTCTCAAGCTCCTACGAGCAGTACTTC
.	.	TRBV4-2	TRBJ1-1	CASSQAKGMNTEAFF	TGTGCCAGCAGCCAAGCCAAAGGAATGAACACTGAAGCTTTCTTT
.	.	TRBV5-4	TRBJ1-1	CASSLLGGNTEAFF	TGTGCCAGCAGCTTACTGGGGGGTAACACTGAAGCTTTCTTT
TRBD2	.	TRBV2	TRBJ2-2	CASSELAGGPAGELFF	TGTGCCAGCAGTGAACTCGCGGGGGGGCCCGCCGGGGAGCTGTTTTTT